This T cell receptor beta chain was captured in a study of cytomegalovirus exposure and HLA in healthy donors. Study background: Among the 400 or so donors who were genotyped, about 86% fell in the genetic ancestry cluster that is associated with self-reported Caucasian donors.

Primers included in the PCR were 60 Vbeta and 13 Jbeta primers. Measured with immunoSEQ multiplex PCR; TCRdb has only the in-frame clones, and not every one. The data contain over 60,000 clones, about 80% of them singletons. Healthy bone marrow donors made up the cohort. The CDR3 is 15 residues long. Germline V lookup: CDR1 SGHTS, CDR2 YDEGEE. Trimming at V came to 4 bases and at J to 3 bases, leaving 5 bases not matched to a gene. Specimen: PBMCs. The rearrangement links TRBV5-8 to TRBJ2-7, with 12 bases fitting TRBD2. The clonotype was recovered from a man aged 18 to 35 in good health and CMV-seronegative. CDR3 region: CASSRTSGVFYEQYF. CDR3 in DNA: TGTGCCAGCAGCCGGACTAGCGGGGTCTTCTACGAGCAGTACTTC.